One T cell receptor beta chain is described in this entry. What it recognizes is unknown. Germline values: CDR1 LNHDA, CDR2 SQIVND (reference sequence). The V gene lost 11 bases and the J gene lost 0 bases, with 11 bases spanning the gap. The CDR3 has 13 residues. The source of the sample is a study of cytomegalovirus exposure and HLA in healthy donors. About the study: Most genotyped donors, about 81% of 300 to 400, had Caucasian-associated genetic ancestry. General study results and limits: A few V segments could not be told apart, such as TRBV6-2 and TRBV6-3, and were left out.

13 Jbeta primers and 60 Vbeta primers were used for the PCR. In the original analysis: Around 9.9 million shared chains were among the roughly 78 million unique TCR beta chains that a later analysis counted. The table came from immunoSEQ multiplex PCR; TCRdb's copy has only in-frame clones and leaves some out. V and J calls plus clone size are reproduced from that table; the DNA served to infer D and trimming. This table holds 110,000 to 150,000 clones, 70% to 90% found once. This chain links TRBV19 with TRBJ1-5, with D tentatively TRBD1 (5 bases). The TCR comes from a woman aged 40 to 50 in good health and CMV-seropositive. The sequencing input was PBMCs. In DNA form, the CDR3 reads TGTGCCGGGGCCGGGTATAGCAATCAGCCCCAGCATTTT. Amino acid sequence: CAGAGYSNQPQHF.